A single sample gave rise to the 3 T cell receptor beta chains below, sequenced in a study of Graves' ophthalmopathy and Graves' hyperthyroidism. Investigators amplified TCR beta CDR3 regions from RNA transcripts. HTBI primers were employed in first-round RT-PCR, then a second-round multiplex PCR followed. TCRdb re-called the multiplex PCR reads through MiXCR, storing one row per CDR3 protein. The sample comprises around 1,200,000 distinct CDR3 sequences, roughly 35% of which are singletons, and roughly 10% rests with the top ten. Sample: peripheral blood or thyroid tissue (not recorded which). These receptors all stem from an adult man with Graves' hyperthyroidism.

As to this clonotype: This could be a read error, since a much larger clone is one nucleotide away. This chain links TRBV4-3 with TRBJ2-7; 7 bases fit TRBD2. The CDR3 runs 13 residues. Per the germline V gene, CDR1 is LGHNA and CDR2 is YSLEER. In nucleotides, the CDR3 is TGCGCCAGCAGCCAAGATTTGGGGAGGGCGGTGTGCTTC. Its protein is CASSQDLGRAVCF.

This clonotype is a singleton in its sample. In nucleotides, the CDR3 is TGTGCCATCAGGGACAGCAAAGGAAACACCATATATTTT. Translating gives CAIRDSKGNTIYF. The V call is TRBV10-3, the J call TRBJ1-3; weak D call: TRBD1 (6 bases). Germline V gene data show CDR1 as ENHRY and CDR2 as SYGVKD. V lost 6 bases and J lost 4, with 10 bases in between. This CDR3 comprises 13 residues.

This clonotype was seen just once. A single base separates this from a much larger clone, so it may be a read error. This rearrangement joins TRBV9 to TRBJ1-4; tentatively, D is TRBD1 (6 bases). V was clipped by 0 bases and J by 7 bases, with 10 bases between them. This CDR3 comprises 14 residues. Germline CDR1 reads SGDLS; CDR2 reads YYNGEE. The DNA for the CDR3 is TGTGCCAGCAGCGTAGACAGGGCGGTTGAAAAACTGTTTTTT. As protein: CASSVDRAVEKLFF.